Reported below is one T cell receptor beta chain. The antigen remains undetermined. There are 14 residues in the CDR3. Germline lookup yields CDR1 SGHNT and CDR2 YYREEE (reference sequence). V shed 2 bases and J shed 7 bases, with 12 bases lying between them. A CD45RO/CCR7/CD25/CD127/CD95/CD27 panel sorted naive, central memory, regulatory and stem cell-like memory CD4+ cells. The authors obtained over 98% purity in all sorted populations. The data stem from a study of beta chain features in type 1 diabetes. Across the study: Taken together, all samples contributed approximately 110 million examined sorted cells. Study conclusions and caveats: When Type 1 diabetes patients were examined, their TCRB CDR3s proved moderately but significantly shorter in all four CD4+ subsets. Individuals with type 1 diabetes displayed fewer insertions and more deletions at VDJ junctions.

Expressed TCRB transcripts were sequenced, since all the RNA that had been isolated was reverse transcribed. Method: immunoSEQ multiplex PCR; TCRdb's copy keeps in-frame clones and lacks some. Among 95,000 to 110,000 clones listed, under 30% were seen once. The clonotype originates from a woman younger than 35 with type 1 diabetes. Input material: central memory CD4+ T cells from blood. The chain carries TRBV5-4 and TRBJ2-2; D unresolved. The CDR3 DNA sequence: TGTGCCAGCAGCTTCCAGAGGAGAGGCGGGGAGCTGTTTTTT. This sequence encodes CASSFQRRGGELFF. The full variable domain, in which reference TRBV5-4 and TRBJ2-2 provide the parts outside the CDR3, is ETGVTQSPTHLIKTRGQQVTLRCSSQSGHNTVSWYQQALGQGPQFIFQYYREEENGRGNFPPRFSGLQFPNYSSELNVNALELDDSALYLCASSFQRRGGELFFGEGSRLTVL.